This T cell receptor beta chain was recorded in a study of beta chain features in type 1 diabetes. As for the study in general: Age, gender, cell numbers and subset yield matched between patients and controls.

V was pared by 4 bases and J by 5 bases, with 5 bases of the junction left unmatched. CDR3 length: 13 residues. Germline V gene data show CDR1 as SGHNT and CDR2 as YYREEE (reference sequence). The entirety of the isolated RNA underwent reverse transcription, so expressed TCRB transcripts were sequenced. Clones were sequenced by immunoSEQ multiplex PCR, and TCRdb holds only the in-frame ones, with some missing. The sample lists 100,000 to 150,000 clones; 9% were seen once. Study-level points and caveats: Among all four CD4+ subsets, Type 1 diabetes patients had TCRB CDR3s that were moderately but significantly shorter. The study found fewer insertions and more deletions at VDJ junctions in type 1 diabetes patients.

This clone showed up just a few times. The target antigen is unknown. V usage is TRBV5-4 and J usage is TRBJ2-5, with 7 positions matching TRBD1. This receptor was obtained from a man aged 25 to 40 with type 1 diabetes. The source material was central memory CD4+ T cells from blood. This CDR3 is CASSRTGDETQYF. CDR3 in DNA: TGTGCCAGCAGCAGAACAGGGGATGAGACCCAGTACTTC. The entire variable domain, with the rest obtained from reference TRBV5-4 and TRBJ2-5, is as follows: ETGVTQSPTHLIKTRGQQVTLRCSSQSGHNTVSWYQQALGQGPQFIFQYYREEENGRGNFPPRFSGLQFPNYSSELNVNALELDDSALYLCASSRTGDETQYFGPGTRLLVL.